What follows is one TCR beta chain and its context. From the germline J gene comes the end of the CDR3, since the read stops 3 residues before it. The table came from immunoSEQ multiplex PCR; TCRdb's copy has only in-frame clones and leaves some out. The data include about 22,000 clones; the top ten clones carry 4% to 5.5%. The record originates from a study of T cells in women clearing cervical HPV infection. As for the study in general: HLA type stays a possible confounder, typing being limited.

CDR1 and CDR2 (germline): MNHNS, SASEGT. The CDR3 spans 18 residues. J was trimmed by 2 bases and V by 1 base; bases with no gene match: 14. HPV was found by MY09/MY11 PCR and dot-blot genotyping. This TCR was sampled from a woman between 18 and 69 years old with a cervical HPV16 infection that either progressed to CIN3+ or cleared (not recorded which). Sequenced material: blood buffy coat. The chain carries TRBV6-1 and TRBJ2-7; 7 bases agree with TRBD1. CDR3 in amino acids: CASSEGRLKTGNPYEQYF. Incomplete CDR3 DNA: TGTGCCAGCAGTGAAGGAAGACTCAAGACAGGGAATCCCTACGAG.